This T cell receptor beta chain appears in the sequencing data of a study of T cell repertoires in cytomegalovirus infection. Overall study: Selected CMV epitopes included recently identified HLA-C-restricted ones as well as well-studied HLA-B-restricted ones. CMV infection together with matching HLA type was indicated by public TCR beta signatures.

Broader study findings: Pooled public TCR beta family frequency picked out CMV carriers with the relevant HLA.

V was shortened by 2 bases and J by 4 bases, with 5 bases between the two germline ends. This CDR3 spans 12 amino acids. Regarding this clonotype: The target antigen is unknown.

TCRdb fed the reads into MiXCR, producing one record per CDR3 protein. The top ten hold about 13% of the sample, which has approximately 390,000 distinct CDR3 sequences, roughly 34% seen once. The specimen was cultured PBMCs, collected from culture after CMV antigen stimulation. The source is a human donor in good health (CMV status not recorded). Some clones in this sample may be carry-over from other donors' samples. The chain carries TRBV12-3 or TRBV12-4 and TRBJ2-5, with D unclear. The CDR3 DNA follows: TGTGCCAGCAGTTTAAACCGAGAGACCCAGTACTTC. As protein: CASSLNRETQYF.